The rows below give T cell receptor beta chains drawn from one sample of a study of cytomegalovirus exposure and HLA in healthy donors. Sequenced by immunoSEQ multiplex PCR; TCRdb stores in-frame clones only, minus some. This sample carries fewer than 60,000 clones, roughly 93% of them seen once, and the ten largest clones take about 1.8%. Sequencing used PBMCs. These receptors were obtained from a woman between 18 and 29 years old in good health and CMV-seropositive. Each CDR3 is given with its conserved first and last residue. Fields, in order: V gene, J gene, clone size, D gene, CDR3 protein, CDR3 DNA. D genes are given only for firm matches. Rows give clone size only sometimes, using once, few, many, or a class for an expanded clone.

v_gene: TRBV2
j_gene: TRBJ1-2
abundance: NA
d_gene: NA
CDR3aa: CASSEGGPGGYTF
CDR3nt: TGTGCCAGCAGTGAAGGGGGGCCGGGCGGCTACACCTTC

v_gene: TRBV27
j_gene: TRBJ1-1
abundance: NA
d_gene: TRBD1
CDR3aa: CASGGQAQNTEAFF
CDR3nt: TGTGCCAGCGGGGGACAGGCACAGAACACTGAAGCTTTCTTT

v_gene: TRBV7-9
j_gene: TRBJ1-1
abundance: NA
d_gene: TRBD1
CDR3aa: CASSLFGQGIRNTEAFF
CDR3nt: TGTGCCAGCAGCTTATTTGGACAGGGGATCAGAAACACTGAAGCTTTCTTT

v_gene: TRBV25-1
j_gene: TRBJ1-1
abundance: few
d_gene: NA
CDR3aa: CASSAPGRVTEAFF
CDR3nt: TGTGCCAGCAGTGCCCCCGGGAGGGTTACTGAAGCTTTCTTT

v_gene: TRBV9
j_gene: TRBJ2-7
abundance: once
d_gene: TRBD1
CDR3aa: CASSVTGNPYEQYF
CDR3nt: TGTGCCAGCAGCGTGACAGGGAATCCCTACGAGCAGTACTTC

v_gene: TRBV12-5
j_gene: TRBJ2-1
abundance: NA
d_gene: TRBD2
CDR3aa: CASGLVQLAGGVWNEQFF
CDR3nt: TGTGCTAGTGGTTTGGTTCAACTAGCGGGGGGTGTTTGGAATGAGCAGTTCTTC

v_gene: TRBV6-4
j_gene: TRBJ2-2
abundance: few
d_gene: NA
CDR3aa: CASSGSEEGGHTGELFF
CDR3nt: TGTGCCAGCAGTGGCTCTGAGGAGGGGGGGCACACCGGGGAGCTGTTTTTT

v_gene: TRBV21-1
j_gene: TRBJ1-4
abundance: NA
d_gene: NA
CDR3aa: CASSKGVGDSDTNEKLFF
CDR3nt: TGTGCCAGCAGCAAAGGGGTCGGGGACAGTGATACTAATGAAAAACTGTTTTTT

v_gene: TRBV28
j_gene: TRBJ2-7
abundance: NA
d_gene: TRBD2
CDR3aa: CASTSTSGDYEQYF
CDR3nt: TGTGCCAGCACCTCGACTAGCGGGGACTACGAGCAGTACTTC

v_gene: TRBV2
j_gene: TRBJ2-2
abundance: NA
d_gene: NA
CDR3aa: CASRAEGAANTGELFF
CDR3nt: TGTGCCAGCCGGGCCGAAGGAGCGGCGAACACCGGGGAGCTGTTTTTT

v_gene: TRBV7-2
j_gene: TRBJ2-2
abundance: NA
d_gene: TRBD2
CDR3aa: CASSRGTSGGPGTGELFF
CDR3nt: TGTGCCAGCAGCCGAGGGACTAGCGGGGGGCCGGGCACCGGGGAGCTGTTTTTT

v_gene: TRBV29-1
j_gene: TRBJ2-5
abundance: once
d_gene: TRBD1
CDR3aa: CSVEGQRQETQYF
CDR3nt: TGCAGCGTTGAGGGACAGCGCCAAGAGACCCAGTACTTC

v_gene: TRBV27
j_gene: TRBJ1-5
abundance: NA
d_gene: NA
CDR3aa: CASSPRGTSNQPQHF
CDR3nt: TGTGCCAGCTCCCCAAGGGGTACGAGCAATCAGCCCCAGCATTTT

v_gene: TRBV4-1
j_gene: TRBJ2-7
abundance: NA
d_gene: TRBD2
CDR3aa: CASSQHMGTSGGVNYEQYF
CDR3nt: TGCGCCAGCAGCCAACACATGGGGACTAGCGGGGGGGTGAACTACGAGCAGTACTTC

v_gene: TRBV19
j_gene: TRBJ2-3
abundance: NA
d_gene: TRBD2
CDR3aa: CASSKKRGGGTDTQYF
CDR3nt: TGTGCCAGTAGTAAAAAGCGGGGGGGAGGCACAGATACGCAGTATTTT

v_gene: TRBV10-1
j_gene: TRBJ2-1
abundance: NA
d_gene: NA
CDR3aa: CASSGGPGEQFF
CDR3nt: TGCGCCAGCAGTGGGGGCCCAGGTGAGCAGTTCTTC

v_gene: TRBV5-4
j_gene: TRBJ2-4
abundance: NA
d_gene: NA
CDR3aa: CASSPGLAKNIQYF
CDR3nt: TGTGCCAGCAGCCCCGGTTTAGCCAAAAACATTCAGTACTTC

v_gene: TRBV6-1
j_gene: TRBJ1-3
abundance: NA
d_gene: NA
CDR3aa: CASIIGSTGGNTIYF
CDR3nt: TGTGCCAGCATTATTGGCAGCACAGGGGGAAACACCATATATTTT

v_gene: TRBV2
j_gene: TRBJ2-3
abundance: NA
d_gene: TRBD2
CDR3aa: CASSGLAGRTDTQYF
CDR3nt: TGTGCCAGCAGTGGTCTAGCGGGGCGAACAGATACGCAGTATTTT

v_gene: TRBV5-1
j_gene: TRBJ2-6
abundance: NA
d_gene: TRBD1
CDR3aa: CASSLPGQGSNVLTF
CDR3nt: TGCGCCAGCAGCTTGCCTGGACAGGGTTCCAACGTCCTGACTTTC

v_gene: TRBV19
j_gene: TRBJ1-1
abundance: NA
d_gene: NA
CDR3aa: CASSATVNTEAFF
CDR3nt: TGTGCCAGTAGTGCGACAGTGAACACTGAAGCTTTCTTT

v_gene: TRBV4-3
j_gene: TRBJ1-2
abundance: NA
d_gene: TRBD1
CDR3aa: CASSQVFSGTGSLGYTF
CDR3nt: TGCGCCAGCAGCCAAGTTTTTTCCGGGACAGGGTCTCTGGGCTACACCTTC

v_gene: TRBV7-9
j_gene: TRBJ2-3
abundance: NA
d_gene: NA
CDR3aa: CASSLTGEWDTQYF
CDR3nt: TGTGCCAGCAGCTTAACGGGGGAGTGGGATACGCAGTATTTT

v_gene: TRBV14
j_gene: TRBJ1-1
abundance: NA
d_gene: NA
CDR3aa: CASSEQLLNTEAFF
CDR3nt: TGTGCCAGCAGCGAACAGCTTTTGAACACTGAAGCTTTCTTT